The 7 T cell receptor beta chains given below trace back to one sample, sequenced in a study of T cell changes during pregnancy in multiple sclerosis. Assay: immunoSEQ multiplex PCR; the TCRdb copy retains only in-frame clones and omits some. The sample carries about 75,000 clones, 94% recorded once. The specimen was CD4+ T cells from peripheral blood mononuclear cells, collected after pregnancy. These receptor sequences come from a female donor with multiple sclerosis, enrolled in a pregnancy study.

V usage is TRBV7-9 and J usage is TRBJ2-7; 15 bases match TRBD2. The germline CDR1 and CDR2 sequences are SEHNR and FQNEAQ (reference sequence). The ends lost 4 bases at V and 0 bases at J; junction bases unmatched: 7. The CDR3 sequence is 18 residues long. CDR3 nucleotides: TGTGCCAGCAGCTCTCGGACTAGCGGGAGGGGGAGCTCCTACGAGCAGTACTTC. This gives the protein CASSSRTSGRGSSYEQYF. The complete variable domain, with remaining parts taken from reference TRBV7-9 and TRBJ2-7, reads DTGVSQNPRHKITKRGQNVTFRCDPISEHNRLYWYRQTLGQGPEFLTYFQNEAQLEKSRLLSDRFSAERPKGSFSTLEIQRTEQGDSAMYLCASSSRTSGRGSSYEQYFGPGTRLTVT.

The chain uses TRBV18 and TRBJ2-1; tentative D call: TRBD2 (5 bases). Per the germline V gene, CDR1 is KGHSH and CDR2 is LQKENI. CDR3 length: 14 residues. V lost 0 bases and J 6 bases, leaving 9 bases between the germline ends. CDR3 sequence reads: CASSPPPSGNEQFF. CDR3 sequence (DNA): TGTGCCAGCTCACCACCTCCGAGCGGCAATGAGCAGTTCTTC. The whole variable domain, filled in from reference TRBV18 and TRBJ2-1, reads NAGVMQNPRHLVRRRGQEARLRCSPMKGHSHVYWYRQLPEEGLKFMVYLQKENIIDESGMPKERFSAEFPKEGPSILRIQQVVRGDSAAYFCASSPPPSGNEQFFGPGTRLTVL.

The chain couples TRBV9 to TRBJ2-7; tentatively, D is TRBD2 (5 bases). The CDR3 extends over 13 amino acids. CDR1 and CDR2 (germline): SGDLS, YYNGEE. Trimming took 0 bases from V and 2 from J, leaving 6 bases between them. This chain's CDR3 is CASSVGGTYEQYF. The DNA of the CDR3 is TGTGCCAGCAGCGTAGGAGGGACCTACGAGCAGTACTTC.

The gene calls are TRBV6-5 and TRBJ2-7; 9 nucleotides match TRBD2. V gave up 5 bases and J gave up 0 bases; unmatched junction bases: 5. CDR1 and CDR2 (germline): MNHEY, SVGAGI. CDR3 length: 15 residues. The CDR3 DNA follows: TGTGCCAGCAGTAGACTAGCGGTAAACTCCTACGAGCAGTACTTC. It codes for CASSRLAVNSYEQYF.

The CDR3 DNA reads as TGTGCCAGCAGTTTTTCCCCTGACTATGGCTACACCTTC. It yields the protein CASSFSPDYGYTF. The V call is TRBV27, the J call TRBJ1-2; no clear D. The CDR3 totals 13 residues. V lost 3 bases, J lost 3 bases, and 8 bases lay in between. CDR1 is MNHEY and CDR2 is SMNVEV in the germline V gene (reference sequence).

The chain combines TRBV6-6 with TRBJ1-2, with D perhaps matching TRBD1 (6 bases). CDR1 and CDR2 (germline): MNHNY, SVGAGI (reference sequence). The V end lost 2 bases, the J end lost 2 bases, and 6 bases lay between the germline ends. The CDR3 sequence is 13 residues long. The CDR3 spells CASSYGTNYGYTF. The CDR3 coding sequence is TGTGCCAGCAGTTACGGGACAAACTATGGCTACACCTTC.

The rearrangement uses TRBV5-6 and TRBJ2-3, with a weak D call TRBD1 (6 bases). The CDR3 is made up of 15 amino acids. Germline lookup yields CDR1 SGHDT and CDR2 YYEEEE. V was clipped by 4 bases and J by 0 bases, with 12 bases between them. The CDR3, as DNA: TGTGCCAGCAGCCCCGACAGGATTAGCACAGATACGCAGTATTTT. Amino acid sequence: CASSPDRISTDTQYF.